This T cell receptor beta chain comes out of a study of blood T cell repertoires in COVID-19. Looking at the study overall: Donors in the United States, Italy and Spain gave samples during acute or convalescent COVID-19. T cells, B-cell-depleted T cells, or PBMCs supplied cDNA or gDNA.

Original analysis: How many nucleated cells were present was estimated from reference gene primer amplification. Profiled with immunoSEQ multiplex PCR; TCRdb holds only in-frame clones, not every one. Clonal size and the V and J genes are those of that table, whereas D and trimming came from the DNA. This sample has over 80,000 clones; about 87% occur once, and the top ten carry nearly 20%. The CDR3 is 17 amino acids. V gave up 6 bases and J gave up 4 bases; unmatched junction bases: 17. Germline V gene sequence: CDR1 MDHEN, CDR2 SYDVKM. The sequenced material came from peripheral blood. This rearrangement joins TRBV28 to TRBJ2-7, with 8 bases fitting TRBD1. The sequence was collected from a human donor in a cohort sampled during active COVID-19. The CDR3 here is CASRPNQGARSKYEQYF. The CDR3 DNA sequence: TGTGCCAGCAGGCCGAACCAGGGGGCTAGATCTAAATACGAGCAGTACTTC.